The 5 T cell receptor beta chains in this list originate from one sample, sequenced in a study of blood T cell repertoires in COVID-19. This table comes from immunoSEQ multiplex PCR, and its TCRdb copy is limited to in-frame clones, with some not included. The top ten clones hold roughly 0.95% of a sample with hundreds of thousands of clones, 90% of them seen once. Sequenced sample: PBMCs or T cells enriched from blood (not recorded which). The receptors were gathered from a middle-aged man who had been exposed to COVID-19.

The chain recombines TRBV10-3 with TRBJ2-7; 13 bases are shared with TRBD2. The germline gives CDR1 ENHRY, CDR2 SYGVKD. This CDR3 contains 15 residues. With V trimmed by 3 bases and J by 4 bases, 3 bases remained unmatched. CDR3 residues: CAISEGLAGVYEQYV. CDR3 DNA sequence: TGTGCCATCAGTGAAGGACTAGCGGGAGTGTACGAGCAGTACGTC.

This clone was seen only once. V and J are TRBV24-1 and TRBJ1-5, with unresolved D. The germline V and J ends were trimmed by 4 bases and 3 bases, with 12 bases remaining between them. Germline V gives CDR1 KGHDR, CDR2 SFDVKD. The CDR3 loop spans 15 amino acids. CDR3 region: CATSEGRQDNQPQHF. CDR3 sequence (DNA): TGTGCCACCAGTGAAGGTAGGCAGGACAATCAGCCCCAGCATTTT.

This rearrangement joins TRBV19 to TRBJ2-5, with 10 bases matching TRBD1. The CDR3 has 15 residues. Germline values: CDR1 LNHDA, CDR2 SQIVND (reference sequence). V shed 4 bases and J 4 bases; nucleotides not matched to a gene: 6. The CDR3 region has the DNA TGTGCCAGTAGTAGCGGACAGGGGGGTCGAGAGACCCAGTACTTC. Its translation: CASSSGQGGRETQYF.

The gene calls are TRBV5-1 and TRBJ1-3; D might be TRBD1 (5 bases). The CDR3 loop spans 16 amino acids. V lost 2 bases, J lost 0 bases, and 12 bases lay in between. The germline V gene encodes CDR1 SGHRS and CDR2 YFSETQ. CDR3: CASSFTGPDSGNTIYF. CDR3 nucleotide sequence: TGCGCCAGCAGCTTTACAGGCCCGGACTCTGGAAACACCATATATTTT.

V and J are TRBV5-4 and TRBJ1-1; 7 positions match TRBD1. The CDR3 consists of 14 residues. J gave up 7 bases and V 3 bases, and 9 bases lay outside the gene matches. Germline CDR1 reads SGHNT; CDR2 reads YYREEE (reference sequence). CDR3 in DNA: TGTGCCAGCAGCTCGTGGGACAGAGGGCATGAAGCTTTCTTT. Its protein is CASSSWDRGHEAFF.